Below, one T cell receptor beta chain is given with its context. In the authors' methods: Researchers report that nucleated cell counts were estimated from reference gene primer amplification. Clones were sequenced by immunoSEQ multiplex PCR, and TCRdb holds only the in-frame ones, with some missing. From that table come the V and J calls and clone size; the DNA was used to work out D and trimming. The sample records some 250,000 clones, 84% being singletons. The data were taken from a study of blood T cell repertoires in COVID-19. At the level of the study: Acute and convalescent COVID-19 samples came from the United States, Italy and Spain. PBMCs, B-cell-depleted T cells, or T cells provided the cDNA or gDNA that made up the material.

The CDR3 sequence is 18 residues long. Germline trimming cut 2 bases from V and 5 bases from J; bases unmatched to any gene: 9. Looked up from germline, CDR1 is ENHRY and CDR2 is SYGVKD. The chain joins TRBV10-3 to TRBJ2-5; TRBD2 agrees at 15 bases. This TCR was recovered from a man aged 50-60 years with active or convalescent COVID-19. The specimen sequenced was peripheral blood. The CDR3 loop is CAISERGLAGGSWETQYF. The CDR3, as DNA: TGTGCCATCAGTGAGAGGGGACTAGCGGGGGGCTCATGGGAGACCCAGTACTTC.